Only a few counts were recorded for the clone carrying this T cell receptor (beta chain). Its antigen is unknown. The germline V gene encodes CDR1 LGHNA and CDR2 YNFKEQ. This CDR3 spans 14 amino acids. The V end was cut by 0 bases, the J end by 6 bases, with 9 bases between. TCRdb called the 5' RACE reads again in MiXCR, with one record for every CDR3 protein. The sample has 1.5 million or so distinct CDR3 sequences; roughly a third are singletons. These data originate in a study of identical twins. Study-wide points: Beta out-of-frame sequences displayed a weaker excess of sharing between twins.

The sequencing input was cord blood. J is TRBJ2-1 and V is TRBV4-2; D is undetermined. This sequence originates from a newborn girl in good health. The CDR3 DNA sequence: TGTGCCAGCAGCCAAGATGGGAAGCCCAATGAGCAGTTCTTC. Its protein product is CASSQDGKPNEQFF.